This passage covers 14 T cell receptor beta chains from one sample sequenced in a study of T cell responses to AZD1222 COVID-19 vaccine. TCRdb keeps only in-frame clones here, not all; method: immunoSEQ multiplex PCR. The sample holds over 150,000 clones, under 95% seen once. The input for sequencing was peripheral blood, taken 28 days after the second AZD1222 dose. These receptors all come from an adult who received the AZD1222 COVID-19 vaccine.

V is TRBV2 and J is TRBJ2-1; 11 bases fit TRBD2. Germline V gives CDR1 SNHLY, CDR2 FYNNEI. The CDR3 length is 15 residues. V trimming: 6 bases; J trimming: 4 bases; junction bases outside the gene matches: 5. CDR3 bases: TGTGCCAGCAGACTTACTAGCGGGGGATACAATGAGCAGTTCTTC. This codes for CASRLTSGGYNEQFF.

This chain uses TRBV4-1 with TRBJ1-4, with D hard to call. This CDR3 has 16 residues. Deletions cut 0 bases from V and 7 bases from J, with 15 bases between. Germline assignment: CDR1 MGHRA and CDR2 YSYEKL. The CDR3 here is CASSQDLAGESEKLFF. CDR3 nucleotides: TGCGCCAGCAGCCAAGATCTTGCCGGGGAATCTGAAAAACTGTTTTTT.

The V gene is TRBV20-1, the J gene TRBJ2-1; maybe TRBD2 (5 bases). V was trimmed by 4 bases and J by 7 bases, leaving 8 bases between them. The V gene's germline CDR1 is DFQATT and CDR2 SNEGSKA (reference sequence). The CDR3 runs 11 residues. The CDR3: CSATLVNEQFF. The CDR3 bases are TGCAGTGCTACACTAGTTAATGAGCAGTTCTTC.

This chain's CDR3 is CASSLETGGYGYTF. CDR3 coding DNA: TGTGCCAGCAGCTTAGAGACGGGGGGCTATGGCTACACCTTC. The chain couples TRBV11-2 to TRBJ1-2; D may be TRBD1 (5 bases). The CDR3 covers 14 residues. Trimming shortened V by 0 bases and J by 4 bases, and 9 bases separated the two germline ends. CDR1 SGHAT and CDR2 FQNNGV come from the germline V gene.

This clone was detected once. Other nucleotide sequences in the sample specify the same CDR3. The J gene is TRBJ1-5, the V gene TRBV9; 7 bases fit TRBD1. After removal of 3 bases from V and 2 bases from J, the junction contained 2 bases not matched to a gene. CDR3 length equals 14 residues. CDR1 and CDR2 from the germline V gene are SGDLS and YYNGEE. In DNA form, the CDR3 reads TGTGCCAGCAGCGCCGGGACAGGCAATCAGCCCCAGCATTTT. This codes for CASSAGTGNQPQHF.

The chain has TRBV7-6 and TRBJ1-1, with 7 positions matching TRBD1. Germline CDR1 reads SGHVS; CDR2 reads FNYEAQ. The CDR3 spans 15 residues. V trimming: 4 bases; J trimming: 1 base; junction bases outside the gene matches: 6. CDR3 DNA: TGTGCCAGCAGCTCCCAAGGGGGCTGGAACACTGAAGCTTTCTTT. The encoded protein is CASSSQGGWNTEAFF.

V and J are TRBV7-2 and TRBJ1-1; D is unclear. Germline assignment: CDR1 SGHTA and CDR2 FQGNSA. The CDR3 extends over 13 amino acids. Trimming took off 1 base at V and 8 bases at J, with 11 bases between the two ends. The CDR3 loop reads CASSLGRAREAFF. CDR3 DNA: TGTGCCAGCAGCTTAGGACGTGCAAGAGAAGCTTTCTTT.

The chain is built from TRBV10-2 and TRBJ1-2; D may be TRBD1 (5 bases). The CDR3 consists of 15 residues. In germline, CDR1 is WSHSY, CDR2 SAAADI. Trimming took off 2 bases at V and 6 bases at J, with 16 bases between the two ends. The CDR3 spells CASSEMTVLTDGYTF. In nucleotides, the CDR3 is TGCGCCAGCAGTGAGATGACAGTTCTAACTGATGGCTACACCTTC.

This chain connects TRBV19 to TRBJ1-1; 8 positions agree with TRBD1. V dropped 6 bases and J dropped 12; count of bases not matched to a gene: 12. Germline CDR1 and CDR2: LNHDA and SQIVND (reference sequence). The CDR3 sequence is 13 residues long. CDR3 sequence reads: CASSTGQGTASFF. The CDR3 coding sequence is TGTGCCAGTAGCACCGGACAGGGAACGGCGTCTTTCTTT.

The CDR3 DNA reads TGTGCCAGCAGTCCGAAACAGGGAATGGGCGGCACTGAAGCTTTCTTT. This gives the protein CASSPKQGMGGTEAFF. The chain is built from TRBV6-2 or TRBV6-3 and TRBJ1-1; the D gene is possibly TRBD1 (6 bases). V lost 5 bases to trimming and J lost 4 bases, with 20 bases between them. The CDR3 runs 16 residues. Germline V gene lookup returns CDR1 MNHEY and CDR2 SVGEGT.

CDR3 coding DNA: TGTGCCAGCAGTTCTTGGGACAGGGGCCATGGCTACACCTTC. This sequence encodes CASSSWDRGHGYTF. V gene TRBV7-2 combines with J gene TRBJ1-2, with 10 bases lining up with TRBD1. J lost 6 bases, V lost 6 bases, and 7 bases had no gene match. CDR1 and CDR2 from the germline V gene are SGHTA and FQGNSA. The CDR3 has 14 residues.

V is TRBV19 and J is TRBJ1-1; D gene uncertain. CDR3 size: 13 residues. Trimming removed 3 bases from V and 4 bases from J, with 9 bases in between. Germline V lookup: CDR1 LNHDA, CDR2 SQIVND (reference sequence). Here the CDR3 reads CASSMIGVTEAFF. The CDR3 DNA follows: TGTGCCAGTAGTATGATCGGGGTCACTGAAGCTTTCTTT.

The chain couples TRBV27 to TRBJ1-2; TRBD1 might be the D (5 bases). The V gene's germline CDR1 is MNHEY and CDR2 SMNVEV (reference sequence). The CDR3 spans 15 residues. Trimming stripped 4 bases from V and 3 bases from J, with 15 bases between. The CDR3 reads CASSSRVPGDYGYTF. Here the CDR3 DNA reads TGTGCCAGCAGTTCCAGGGTTCCGGGGGACTATGGCTACACCTTC.

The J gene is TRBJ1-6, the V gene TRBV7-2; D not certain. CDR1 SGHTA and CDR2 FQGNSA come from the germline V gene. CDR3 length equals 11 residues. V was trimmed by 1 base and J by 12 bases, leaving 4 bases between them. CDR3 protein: CASSLEGPLHF. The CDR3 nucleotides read TGTGCCAGCAGCTTAGAAGGACCCCTCCACTTT.